This T cell receptor beta chain was recovered during a study of blood T cells in healthy people across ages. Trimming took off 6 bases at V and 3 bases at J, with 16 bases between the two ends. The CDR3 totals 15 residues. Germline assignment: CDR1 SEHNR and CDR2 FQNEAQ (reference sequence). Then a second PCR, running roughly 7 to 11 cycles, was carried out with a sample-barcoded 5' primer and a J-beta primer mix. A single record per CDR3 protein comes from TCRdb applying MiXCR to the 5' RACE reads. This sample yields about 620,000 distinct CDR3 sequences, of which about 21% are seen a single time; 3% to 4% belongs to the top ten.

Sequencing used blood. The V call is TRBV7-9, the J call TRBJ2-3, with a weak D call TRBD1 (6 bases). This sequence was found in a man aged 70-80 years in good health. CDR3 amino acids: CASRKDSPQTDTQYF. The CDR3 DNA sequence: TGTGCCAGCAGAAAGGACAGCCCCCAAACAGATACGCAGTATTTT.